The 20 T cell receptor beta chains below all came from one sample that was sequenced in a study of tumor and adjacent non-tumor tissue in lung cancer. The library came from three nested PCR rounds adapted from ARM-PCR protocols. Via MiXCR, TCRdb re-called the multiplex PCR reads, giving one row per CDR3 protein. Of 40,000 to 50,000 distinct CDR3 sequences listed, around 64% are singletons. RNA was extracted from bulk tissue without any cell sorting. More than 3 cm separated this lung sample from the edge of the tumor. Source material: distant non-tumor lung tissue. The source of these receptors is a woman aged 70-85 years with non-small cell lung cancer.

Note on this clonotype: An end of the junction does not agree with germline; a read error may underlie this. The genes are TRBV5-1 and TRBJ2-5; 7 bases agree with TRBD2. CDR1 SGHRS and CDR2 YFSETQ come from the germline V gene. The CDR3 has 15 amino acids. The CDR3, as DNA: TGCGCCAGCAACAACGGACTAGTGGACCAAGAGACTCAGTACTTC. Its translation is CASNNGLVDQETQYF.

Remarks on this clonotype: A read error is likely, as this CDR3 ends without the conserved phenylalanine or tryptophan. The V and J genes are TRBV6-5 and TRBJ2-1; D not resolved. The CDR3 has 13 amino acids. Germline V gene lookup returns CDR1 MNHEY and CDR2 SVGAGI. Written as DNA, the CDR3 is TGTACCAACAGTTACTCGAACACCGGCGGGCAGTTCTCC. Protein sequence: CTNSYSNTGGQFS.

As concerns this clonotype: Without the conserved terminal phenylalanine or tryptophan, this CDR3 likely stems from a read error. The chain combines TRBV7-8 with TRBJ2-6; possible D gene TRBD2, 5 bases. This CDR3 comprises 15 residues. The germline V gene encodes CDR1 SGHVS and CDR2 FQNEAQ. Trimming shortened V by 2 bases and J by 4 bases, and 9 bases separated the two germline ends. The CDR3 nucleotides read TGTGCCAGCAGCTTAATGGGAGCAGGGGCCAACGTCCTGACTTTG. Translated, it gives CASSLMGAGANVLTL.

As for this clonotype: Sequence at one end of the junction differs from germline and may be a read error. This rearrangement joins TRBV6-5 to TRBJ2-7; D is tentatively TRBD1 or TRBD2 (7 bases each). CDR1 is MNHEY and CDR2 is SVGAGI in the germline V gene. The CDR3 spans 14 residues. The CDR3 coding sequence is TGTGACAGCAGGGGGGGACAGCGCTCCTACGAGCAGTACTTC. Translation: CDSRGGQRSYEQYF.

Of note for this clonotype: A read error may be the cause here, since a much bigger clone is one base away. J is TRBJ1-6 and V is TRBV30; D is perhaps TRBD1 (6 bases). From germline, CDR1 is GTSNPN and CDR2 SVGIG (reference sequence). The CDR3 totals 15 residues. This CDR3 reads CAWSRPGQNNSPLQF. Written as DNA, the CDR3 is TGTGCCTGGAGCAGGCCGGGACAAAATAATTCACCCCTCCAGTTT.

The chain combines TRBV6-6 with TRBJ2-1; the match to TRBD2 covers 10 bases. Trimming removed 10 bases from V and 10 bases from J; junction bases left unmatched: 19. CDR1 and CDR2 (germline): MNHNY, SVGAGI (reference sequence). CDR3 length: 16 residues. CDR3 bases: TGTGCCAACACTTCTAGTCTAGCGGGAGCTTCGGGGGAGCAGTTCTTC. It encodes CANTSSLAGASGEQFF.

This clonotype has only one observation. With a much larger clone just one base away, this may be a read error. The chain couples TRBV28 to TRBJ1-4; D is uncertain. The CDR3 has 15 amino acids. V lost 6 bases, J lost 8 bases, and 19 bases lay in between. Germline values: CDR1 MDHEN, CDR2 SYDVKM. CDR3: CASRSHVHGGEKLFF. CDR3 bases: TGTGCCAGCAGGTCCCACGTACATGGAGGAGAAAAACTGTTTTTT. The full variable domain, rest sourced from reference TRBV28 and TRBJ1-4, is DVKVTQSSRYLVKRTGEKVFLECVQDMDHENMFWYRQDPGLGLRLIYFSYDVKMKEKGDIPEGYSVSREKKERFSLILESASTNQTSMYLCASRSHVHGGEKLFFGSGTQLSVL.

In this sample, this clonotype turned up many times. The rearrangement links TRBV21-1 to TRBJ2-7; TRBD1 is the table's D call, not checked against the DNA. TRBV21-1 is a pseudogene. CDR3 length: 14 amino acids. DNA of the CDR3: TGTGCCAGCAGCAGCCCGGCGGGGGAGCACGAGCAGTACTTC. Translated, it gives CASSSPAGEHEQYF.

The chain couples TRBV2 to TRBJ2-4; 11 nucleotides match TRBD1. Germline values: CDR1 SNHLY, CDR2 FYNNEI. With 6 bases clipped from V and 6 bases from J, the junction kept 4 bases outside the gene matches. The CDR3 is 14 residues long. Written as DNA, the CDR3 is TGTGCCAGCAGACGGACAGGGGGCTCAAACATTCAGTACTTC. Translation: CASRRTGGSNIQYF. Using reference TRBV2 and TRBJ2-4 for the parts outside the CDR3, the full variable domain is EPEVTQTPSHQVTQMGQEVILRCVPISNHLYFYWYRQILGQKVEFLVSFYNNEISEKSEIFDDQFSVERPDGSNFTLKIRSTKLEDSAMYFCASRRTGGSNIQYFGAGTRLSVL.

To note about this clonotype: Since a much larger clone is just one base distant, this may be a read error. The chain employs TRBV28 and TRBJ1-4; TRBD1 matches 8 bases. The V gene end was trimmed by 3 bases and the J gene end by 14 bases; junction bases not matched to a gene: 11. Germline V lookup: CDR1 MDHEN, CDR2 SYDVKM. The CDR3 spans 14 residues. The CDR3 is CASSLVRGRVLLFF. The CDR3 nucleotides read TGTGCCAGCAGTTTGGTCAGGGGGCGCGTTCTTCTGTTTTTT.

A remark on this clonotype: Without the conserved terminal phenylalanine or tryptophan, this CDR3 likely stems from a read error. V and J are TRBV6-1 and TRBJ1-1; 7 bases line up with TRBD1. The germline CDR1 and CDR2 sequences are MNHNS and SASEGT. The CDR3 has 13 amino acids. The CDR3 loop reads CASNHRGGTEAFS. CDR3 coding DNA: TGTGCCAGCAATCACAGGGGAGGGACTGAGGCTTTCTCT.

A word on this clonotype: One base away lies a much larger clone, so this may be a sequencing read error. The rearrangement uses TRBV28 and TRBJ2-3, with unresolved D. The germline gives CDR1 MDHEN, CDR2 SYDVKM. This CDR3 is built from 11 residues. The V end was cut by 6 bases, the J end by 9 bases, with 10 bases between. The DNA for the CDR3 is TGTGCCAGCAGCTTAACGGCGACGCAGTATTTT. Translation: CASSLTATQYF.

This chain joins TRBV5-1 and TRBJ1-1; D gene ambiguous. Germline CDR1 reads SGHRS; CDR2 reads YFSETQ. The CDR3 spans 12 residues. V lost 3 bases and J lost 12, with 15 bases in between. The CDR3 here is CASSSNPGKSFF. The CDR3 DNA follows: TGCGCCAGCAGCTCAAACCCGGGAAAGTCTTTCTTT.

V and J are TRBV10-3 and TRBJ2-7; 8 nucleotides line up with TRBD2. V lost 3 bases to trimming and J lost 1 base; unmatched junction nucleotides: 5. This CDR3 comprises 15 residues. The V gene's germline CDR1 is ENHRY and CDR2 SYGVKD. The CDR3 here is CAISDGTSASYEQYF. The CDR3 DNA reads as TGTGCCATCAGTGATGGGACTAGTGCTTCCTACGAGCAGTACTTC.

On this clonotype itself: Germline is not matched at one junction end, which may reflect a read error. The rearrangement links TRBV6-2 or TRBV6-3 to TRBJ2-4, with 7 bases lining up with TRBD2. The germline CDR1 and CDR2 sequences are MNHEY and SVGEGT. This CDR3 spans 18 amino acids. The CDR3 bases are TGTGCCAGCACTTACGGTGGCGGGAGAGTTGAGGGCAAAAACATTCAACACTTC. Translating it yields CASTYGGGRVEGKNIQHF.

A remark on this clonotype: One junction end disagrees with the germline gene, perhaps due to a read error. The genes are TRBV6-6 and TRBJ2-3; TRBD1 aligns across 11 bases. CDR1 and CDR2 from the germline V gene are MNHNY and SVGAGI (reference sequence). This CDR3 contains 15 residues. The CDR3 is CTSTKGTGGTGTQYF. DNA of the CDR3: TGTACCAGCACCAAAGGGACAGGGGGGACAGGTACGCAGTATTTT.

DNA of the CDR3: TGCGCCAGCAGCGCAACAGGGATACAGTTCTTC. Residues: CASSATGIQFF. The chain carries TRBV5-1 and TRBJ2-1; D is perhaps TRBD1 (6 bases). Germline lookup yields CDR1 SGHRS and CDR2 YFSETQ. The CDR3 runs to 11 residues. The V and J ends lost 4 bases and 13 bases respectively, with 12 bases between them.

This clonotype was seen ten or more times. The rearrangement joins TRBV12-3 or TRBV12-4 to TRBJ1-1; D may be TRBD1 (5 bases). The V end was cut by 5 bases, the J end by 11 bases, with 24 bases between. This CDR3 has 15 amino acids. The DNA of the CDR3 is TGTGCCAGCAGTCCACGCCAGGGAAGTTCGTTCGGGGCTTTCTTT. As protein: CASSPRQGSSFGAFF.

With regard to this clonotype: One junction end does not reproduce the germline sequence, and a read error may be involved. The chain joins TRBV29-1 to TRBJ2-1; maybe TRBD2 (5 bases). The CDR3 is 13 residues long. Germline V gene data show CDR1 as SQVTM and CDR2 as ANQGSEA. As DNA, the CDR3 is TGTAGCGTTGCCGGGCCGGTAAACAATGAGCAGTTCTTC. This codes for CSVAGPVNNEQFF.

The genes are TRBV5-1 and TRBJ2-1; D is ambiguous. Trimming removed 0 bases from V and 8 bases from J, with 27 bases in between. Germline V lookup: CDR1 SGHRS, CDR2 YFSETQ. This CDR3 is built from 19 residues. In DNA, the CDR3 is TGCGCCAGCAGCTTGGTTGGTGGGGATGGACGGATAATCGGCGATGAGCAGTTCTTC. As protein: CASSLVGGDGRIIGDEQFF.